The 22 T cell receptor beta chains in this list originate from one sample, sequenced in a study of blood T cell repertoires in COVID-19 (dated by TCRdb to the early 2020s). Library generation was performed with the immunoSEQ multiplex PCR assay. In its TCRdb copy, this immuneACCESS table keeps in-frame sequences only and misses some clones. Where compared with another copy, unresolved V genes explain less than half of these, and the others have no known cause. The sample table shows roughly 64,000 clones, and about three quarters are seen once. The ten largest account for around 5% of the sample. The material sequenced was peripheral blood. These receptors originate from a human donor in a cohort sampled during active COVID-19.

This clone was recorded a few times. This sequence joins TRBV4-1 and TRBJ1-3, with unresolved D. The germline CDR1 and CDR2 sequences are MGHRA and YSYEKL. The V end was cut by 1 base, the J end by 2 bases, with 9 bases between. This CDR3 comprises 15 residues. The CDR3 DNA follows: TGCGCCAGCAGCCAAGGGGAGAACGCTGGAAACACCATATATTTT. Residues: CASSQGENAGNTIYF.

J is TRBJ2-5 and V is TRBV7-6, with TRBD2 identical over 10 bases. Looked up from germline, CDR1 is SGHVS and CDR2 is FNYEAQ. The CDR3 is 15 amino acids. The V segment lost 5 bases and the J segment 5 bases; nucleotides outside the gene matches: 8. In DNA, the CDR3 is TGTGCCAGCAGCGAGACAACTAGCGGGGTGGAGACCCAGTACTTC. Encoded protein: CASSETTSGVETQYF.

The CDR3 region has the DNA TGTGCCAGCAGCTTAGTAGGGGGGGCGTTTGGCTACACCTTC. Its protein is CASSLVGGAFGYTF. The V gene is TRBV7-9, the J gene TRBJ1-2; D possibly corresponds to TRBD1 (6 bases). The V gene's germline CDR1 is SEHNR and CDR2 FQNEAQ (reference sequence). This CDR3 has 14 amino acids. Trimming shortened V by 1 base and J by 7 bases, and 13 bases separated the two germline ends. Drawing the rest from reference TRBV7-9 and TRBJ1-2, the complete variable domain is DTGVSQNPRHKITKRGQNVTFRCDPISEHNRLYWYRQTLGQGPEFLTYFQNEAQLEKSRLLSDRFSAERPKGSFSTLEIQRTEQGDSAMYLCASSLVGGAFGYTFGSGTRLTVV.

This clone was seen only a few times. The chain joins TRBV5-1 to TRBJ2-7; 8 nucleotides agree with TRBD1. This CDR3 contains 14 residues. Looked up from germline, CDR1 is SGHRS and CDR2 is YFSETQ. V gave up 0 bases and J gave up 3 bases; unmatched junction bases: 2. The CDR3 coding sequence is TGCGCCAGCAGCTTGGGGACAGGGAACTACGAGCAGTACTTC. The encoded protein is CASSLGTGNYEQYF.

Here the CDR3 DNA reads TGCGCCAGCGGCCGGGACAGGGGCCACGAGCAGTACTTC. It yields the protein CASGRDRGHEQYF. The chain links TRBV5-1 to TRBJ2-7, with 10 positions matching TRBD1. The CDR3 runs to 13 residues. The ends lost 7 bases at V and 5 bases at J; junction bases unmatched: 6. Germline CDR1 and CDR2: SGHRS and YFSETQ.

V gene TRBV5-1 combines with J gene TRBJ2-2; D is unresolved. The CDR3 consists of 16 residues. V was shortened by 1 base and J by 0 bases, with 10 bases between the two germline ends. Germline V gene sequence: CDR1 SGHRS, CDR2 YFSETQ. For the CDR3, the DNA is TGCGCCAGCAGCTTGCGGCAGGCCACGAACACCGGGGAGCTGTTTTTT. This gives the protein CASSLRQATNTGELFF. The full variable domain, with the rest looked up from reference TRBV5-1 and TRBJ2-2, is KAGVTQTPRYLIKTRGQQVTLSCSPISGHRSVSWYQQTPGQGLQFLFEYFSETQRNKGNFPGRFSGRQFSNSRSEMNVSTLELGDSALYLCASSLRQATNTGELFFGEGSRLTVL.

The V call is TRBV28, the J call TRBJ1-2; TRBD1 agrees at 9 bases. Germline V gene sequence: CDR1 MDHEN, CDR2 SYDVKM. The V and J ends lost 1 base and 0 bases, in that order; junction bases with no gene match: 6. CDR3 length: 17 amino acids. CDR3 sequence reads: CASSLSGQGGANYGYTF. CDR3 bases: TGTGCCAGCAGTTTATCGGGACAGGGAGGGGCTAACTATGGCTACACCTTC.

CDR3 coding DNA: TGTGCCAGCAGCTTGCAAGGAGGGACCGGGGAGCTGTTTTTT. Amino acid sequence: CASSLQGGTGELFF. V usage is TRBV5-4 and J usage is TRBJ2-2; D perhaps matches TRBD2 (6 bases). CDR1 is SGHNT and CDR2 is YYREEE in the germline V gene (reference sequence). The V gene lost 1 base and the J gene lost 5 bases, with 9 bases spanning the gap. The CDR3 totals 14 residues.

The table lists this clone with a count of one. The rearrangement uses TRBV19 and TRBJ2-1; 16 bases agree with TRBD2. The ends lost 10 bases at V and 2 bases at J; junction bases unmatched: 2. Per germline, CDR1 LNHDA and CDR2 SQIVND (reference sequence). The CDR3 extends over 15 amino acids. CDR3 sequence (DNA): TGTGCCACCGGGACTAGCGGGGGGGCCTACAATGAGCAGTTCTTC. This translates into CATGTSGGAYNEQFF.

The chain joins TRBV19 to TRBJ2-4; 7 nucleotides align to TRBD1. J gave up 0 bases and V 7 bases, and 12 bases lay outside the gene matches. The CDR3 has 17 amino acids. Germline V gene sequence: CDR1 LNHDA, CDR2 SQIVND (reference sequence). The CDR3 nucleotides read TGTGCCAGTACCCCGGAGACAGGGCGCTTAGCCAAAAACATTCAGTACTTC. Translated, it gives CASTPETGRLAKNIQYF.

The chain uses TRBV28 and TRBJ1-4; TRBD1 is a possible D gene (5 bases). The CDR3 extends over 15 amino acids. The germline V and J ends were trimmed by 4 bases and 10 bases, with 19 bases remaining between them. From germline, CDR1 is MDHEN and CDR2 SYDVKM. This chain's CDR3 is CASSSRQSGEGKLFF. Here the CDR3 DNA reads TGTGCCAGCAGTTCCCGACAGTCGGGGGAGGGAAAACTGTTTTTT.

The CDR3, as DNA: TGTGCCAGTAGTATATCGCGCTATGAAAAACTGTTTTTT. The encoded protein is CASSISRYEKLFF. The chain couples TRBV19 to TRBJ1-4; D is undetermined. The CDR3 totals 13 residues. V lost 2 bases and J lost 6, with 7 bases in between. Germline values: CDR1 LNHDA, CDR2 SQIVND (reference sequence).

The chain recombines TRBV5-6 with TRBJ2-1; 7 nucleotides line up with TRBD1. The CDR3 is made up of 16 amino acids. V shed 3 bases, J shed 4 bases, and the junction held 10 bases outside the gene matches. Germline V gene data show CDR1 as SGHDT and CDR2 as YYEEEE. Here the CDR3 reads CASSYLLSGGYNEQFF. CDR3 in DNA: TGTGCCAGCAGCTATCTCCTTTCAGGGGGATACAATGAGCAGTTCTTC.

In its sample, this clone was seen once. The chain has TRBV5-6 and TRBJ2-7, with D maybe TRBD1 (6 bases). The CDR3 has 14 amino acids. Germline CDR1 reads SGHDT; CDR2 reads YYEEEE. V was cut by 4 bases and J by 4 bases, with 15 bases left in between. CDR3 nucleotide sequence: TGTGCCAGCAGCACCGGGACAACGCGGTACGAGCAGTACTTC. Its protein product is CASSTGTTRYEQYF.

This CDR3 reads CASSKGQGWSPLHF. CDR3 in DNA: TGTGCCAGCAGCAAAGGACAGGGTTGGTCACCCCTCCACTTT. The chain is built from TRBV6-6 and TRBJ1-6; 8 positions match TRBD1. CDR3 length: 14 amino acids. Germline loops: CDR1 MNHNY, CDR2 SVGAGI (reference sequence). Trimming took 6 bases from V and 10 from J; bases not matched to a gene: 8.

The chain employs TRBV6-2 or TRBV6-3 and TRBJ2-1; 7 bases line up with TRBD1. V shed 5 bases and J 9 bases; nucleotides not matched to a gene: 10. The germline V gene has CDR1 MNHEY and CDR2 SVGEGT. The CDR3 contains 14 residues. This CDR3 reads CASSLRQGLSEQFF. In DNA, the CDR3 is TGTGCCAGCAGTCTTAGACAGGGTCTCAGTGAGCAGTTCTTC.

The chain joins TRBV10-2 to TRBJ2-2; D is perhaps TRBD1 (6 bases). CDR1 and CDR2 (germline): WSHSY, SAAADI. The germline V and J ends were trimmed by 6 bases and 1 base, with 18 bases remaining between them. The length of the CDR3 is 17 residues. CDR3 in amino acids: CASRIPTGQLNTGELFF. Here the CDR3 DNA reads TGCGCCAGCAGGATCCCCACCGGACAGTTGAACACCGGGGAGCTGTTTTTT.

In this sample, this clone turned up once. The chain combines TRBV5-6 with TRBJ1-6, with a possible D match to TRBD1 (6 bases). The V end was cut by 4 bases, the J end by 3 bases, with 14 bases between. In germline, CDR1 is SGHDT, CDR2 YYEEEE. This CDR3 has 16 residues. The CDR3 DNA is TGTGCCAGCAGCATGACAGGAGAAGGCTATAATTCACCCCTCCACTTT. This encodes CASSMTGEGYNSPLHF.

The chain couples TRBV27 to TRBJ2-2; 9 bases agree with TRBD2. V dropped 7 bases and J dropped 6; count of bases not matched to a gene: 9. The germline gives CDR1 MNHEY, CDR2 SMNVEV (reference sequence). The CDR3 loop spans 15 amino acids. CDR3 bases: TGTGCCAGCAAAGATCCGGGACTAGCTTCCGGGGAGCTGTTTTTT. Translated, it gives CASKDPGLASGELFF.

The rearrangement joins TRBV5-1 to TRBJ2-7; 9 nucleotides line up with TRBD2. V shed 1 base, J shed 4 bases, and the junction held 6 bases outside the gene matches. The CDR3 length is 15 residues. Germline CDR1 SGHRS, CDR2 YFSETQ. The CDR3 bases are TGCGCCAGCAGCTTGAGTATAGCGGGGGCGTACGAGCAGTACTTC. Its protein product is CASSLSIAGAYEQYF.

This clone appeared a single time. The V gene is TRBV12-3 or TRBV12-4, the J gene TRBJ2-7; D unresolved. V lost 6 bases and J lost 3, with 6 bases in between. The CDR3 runs 11 residues. The CDR3 protein is CASSQNYEQYF. CDR3 coding DNA: TGTGCCAGCAGCCAGAACTACGAGCAGTACTTC.

This chain links TRBV5-1 with TRBJ1-1, with D hard to call. V lost 0 bases and J lost 9, with 12 bases in between. In germline, CDR1 is SGHRS, CDR2 YFSETQ. The CDR3 contains 13 residues. The CDR3 spells CASSLGGSYQAFF. CDR3 nucleotide sequence: TGCGCCAGCAGCTTGGGAGGGTCTTACCAAGCTTTCTTT.